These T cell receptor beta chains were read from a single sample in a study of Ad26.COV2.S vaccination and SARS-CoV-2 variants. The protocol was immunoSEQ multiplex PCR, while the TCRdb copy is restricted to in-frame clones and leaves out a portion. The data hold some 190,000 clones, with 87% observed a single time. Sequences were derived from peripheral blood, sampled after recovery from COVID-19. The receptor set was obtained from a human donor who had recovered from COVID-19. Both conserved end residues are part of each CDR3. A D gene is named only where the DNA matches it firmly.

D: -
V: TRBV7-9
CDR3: CASSLGPLDSSYNSLLHF

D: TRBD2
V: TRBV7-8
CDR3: CASSLPSGRASGETQYF

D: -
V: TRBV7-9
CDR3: CASLDRSGLDTQYF

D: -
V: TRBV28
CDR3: CASTSQGSYTEAFF

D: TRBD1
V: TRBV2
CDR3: CASRTGGDYGYTF

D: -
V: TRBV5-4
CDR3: CASSPLYENTEAFF

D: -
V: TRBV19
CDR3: CASSTQRNTEAFF

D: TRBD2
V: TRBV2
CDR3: CASSVGAGGITSTDTQYF

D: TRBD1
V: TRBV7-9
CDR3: CASSLELARPGGSYEQYF

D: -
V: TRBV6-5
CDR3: CASRSLGDNSYF

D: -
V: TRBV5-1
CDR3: CASSLFISYNEQFF

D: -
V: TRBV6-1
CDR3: CASSEEKGFNYGYTF

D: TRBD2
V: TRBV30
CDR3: CAWSVLGLAGVGGGELFF

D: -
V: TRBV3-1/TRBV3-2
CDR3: CASTWGDSPPDEQFF

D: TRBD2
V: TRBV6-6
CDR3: CASSGLATETQYF

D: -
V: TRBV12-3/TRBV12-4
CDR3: CASSFPGGEGYTF

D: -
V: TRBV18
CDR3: CASSGRGGTGELFF

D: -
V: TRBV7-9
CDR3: CASSLSGLAKNIQYF

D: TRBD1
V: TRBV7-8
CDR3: CASSFGTGGFGYTF

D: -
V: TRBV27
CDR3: CASRLGTEAFF

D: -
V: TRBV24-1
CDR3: CATSDARRETQYF

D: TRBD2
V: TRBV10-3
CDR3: CAISEAGTSGGRNEQFF

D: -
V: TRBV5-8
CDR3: CASSLALIQMNTEAFF

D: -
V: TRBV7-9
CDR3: CASSLDGDRGGGYTF

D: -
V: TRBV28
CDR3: CASSFTKRGSYEQYF

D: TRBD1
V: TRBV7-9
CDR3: CASSSDRDNSPLHF

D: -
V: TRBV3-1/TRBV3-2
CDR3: CASSGPINQPQHF

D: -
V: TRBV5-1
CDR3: CASTRESTDTQYF

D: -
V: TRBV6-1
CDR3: CASSEFGVGPSVSPLHF

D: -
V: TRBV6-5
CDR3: CASTFSRAPTYEQYF

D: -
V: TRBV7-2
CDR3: CASRGFDGNQPQHF

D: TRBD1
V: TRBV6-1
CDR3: CASSETGFGAKNIQYF

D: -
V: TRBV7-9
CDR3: CASSARGNTEAFF

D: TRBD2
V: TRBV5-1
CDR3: CASSLNLAGGGDTQYF

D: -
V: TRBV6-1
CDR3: CASSEDPIQPQHF

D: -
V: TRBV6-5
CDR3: CASTREGPYSYEQYF

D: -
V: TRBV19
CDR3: CASRPRTWTADTGELFF

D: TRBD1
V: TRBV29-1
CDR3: CSVGDSGNQPQHF

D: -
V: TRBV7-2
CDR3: CASSFTTADTQYF

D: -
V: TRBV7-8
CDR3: CASSLVVGRNQPQHF

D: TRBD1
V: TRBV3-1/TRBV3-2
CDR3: CASSQGTGSYEQYF

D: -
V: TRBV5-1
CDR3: CASNVDSQETQYF

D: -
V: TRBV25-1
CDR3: CASRDTEAFF

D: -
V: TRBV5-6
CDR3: CASSLGVNEQFF

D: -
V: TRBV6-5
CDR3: CASSYTLSYNEQFF

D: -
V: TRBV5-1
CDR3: CASSLGSWQHNEQFF

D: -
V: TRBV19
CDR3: CASSIERNTEAFF

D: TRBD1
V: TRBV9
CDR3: CASSVTGGYDSPLHF

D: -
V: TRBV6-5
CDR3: CASSYLEGDTEAFF

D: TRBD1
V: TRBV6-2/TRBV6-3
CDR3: CASSSPGQGRTNEKLFF

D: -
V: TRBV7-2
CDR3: CASSLGAASYEQYF

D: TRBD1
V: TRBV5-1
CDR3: CASSRDSFADYTF

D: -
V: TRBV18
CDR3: CASSPSGSLTEQYF

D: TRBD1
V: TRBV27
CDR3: CASSLGGGWEKLFF

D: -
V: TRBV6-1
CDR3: CASSEAYQGWNLFF

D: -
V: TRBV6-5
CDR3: CASSYSSRVEPQHF

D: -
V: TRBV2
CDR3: CASRHNNYEQYF

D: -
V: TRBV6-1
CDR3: CASSDRDRTRTPQHF

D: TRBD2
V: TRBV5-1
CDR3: CASSSDSGGAVGGELFF

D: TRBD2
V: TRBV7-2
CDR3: CASSSVASGPTQYF